This entry lists 16 T cell receptor beta chains sequenced from one sample in a study of chemoradiotherapy in HPV16-positive cancers. Measured with immunoSEQ multiplex PCR; TCRdb has only the in-frame clones, and not every one. In the table there are about 3,300 clones, roughly 77% of which are singletons. Sampling took place from a patient who underwent chemoradiotherapy. Receptors were obtained from a human donor with HPV-associated anogenital cancer.

The V call is TRBV6-5, the J call TRBJ2-3; the match to TRBD2 covers 8 bases. V lost 6 bases, J lost 1 base, and 0 bases stayed unmatched. The germline V gene encodes CDR1 MNHEY and CDR2 SVGAGI. CDR3 length: 13 residues. Here the CDR3 DNA reads TGTGCCAGCAGACTAGCGGGCACAGATACGCAGTATTTT. It yields the protein CASRLAGTDTQYF.

J is TRBJ2-2 and V is TRBV5-1, with D tentatively TRBD1 (6 bases). Germline values: CDR1 SGHRS, CDR2 YFSETQ. V gave up 1 base and J gave up 5 bases, with 6 bases separating them. The CDR3 covers 13 residues. CDR3 region: CASSLTGTGELFF. The CDR3 nucleotides are TGCGCCAGCAGCTTGACAGGGACCGGGGAGCTGTTTTTT.

The J gene is TRBJ1-1, the V gene TRBV11-2; D not resolved. V shed 2 bases and J shed 4 bases, with 17 bases lying between them. The CDR3 loop spans 16 amino acids. Germline V CDR1 and CDR2: SGHAT, FQNNGV. Here the CDR3 reads CASSLIGLGFSTEAFF. CDR3 sequence (DNA): TGTGCCAGCAGCTTAATTGGGCTCGGGTTTAGCACTGAAGCTTTCTTT.

The rearrangement uses TRBV19 and TRBJ2-3; D possibly uses TRBD1 or TRBD2 (5 bases each). The V end lost 6 bases, the J end lost 5 bases, and 27 bases lay between the germline ends. The CDR3 is made up of 18 amino acids. CDR1 is LNHDA and CDR2 is SQIVND in the germline V gene (reference sequence). CDR3 sequence (DNA): TGTGCCAGTAGGCCAATAACACCGGGACCTCAGGAGGTAGATACGCAGTATTTT. The encoded protein is CASRPITPGPQEVDTQYF. The variable domain in full, completed from reference TRBV19 and TRBJ2-3, reads DGGITQSPKYLFRKEGQNVTLSCEQNLNHDAMYWYRQDPGQGLRLIYYSQIVNDFQKGDIAEGYSVSREKKESFPLTVTSAQKNPTAFYLCASRPITPGPQEVDTQYFGPGTRLTVL.

The chain employs TRBV2 and TRBJ2-7; D unresolved. Between the trimmed V and J ends, which lost 6 bases and 0 bases, there was a span of 6 bases. The CDR3 length is 12 residues. From germline, CDR1 is SNHLY and CDR2 FYNNEI. In DNA, the CDR3 is TGTGCCAGCAGCATGGGCTCCTACGAGCAGTACTTC. As protein: CASSMGSYEQYF. The whole variable domain, filled in from reference TRBV2 and TRBJ2-7, reads EPEVTQTPSHQVTQMGQEVILRCVPISNHLYFYWYRQILGQKVEFLVSFYNNEISEKSEIFDDQFSVERPDGSNFTLKIRSTKLEDSAMYFCASSMGSYEQYFGPGTRLTVT.

This clone showed up just a few times. This chain connects TRBV6-1 to TRBJ1-1, with D unresolved. The CDR3 runs 13 residues. Deletions cut 2 bases from V and 2 bases from J, with 6 bases between. Germline V CDR1 and CDR2: MNHNS, SASEGT. The CDR3 DNA follows: TGTGCCAGCAGTGAATTTTTAAACACTGAAGCTTTCTTT. As protein: CASSEFLNTEAFF.

Here the CDR3 reads CASSQEGTGGTYEQYF. The DNA for the CDR3 is TGTGCCAGCAGCCAAGAGGGAACAGGGGGGACCTACGAGCAGTACTTC. The V call is TRBV4-2, the J call TRBJ2-7; 8 nucleotides align to TRBD1. Trimming took 0 bases from V and 2 from J; bases not matched to a gene: 6. This CDR3 has 16 residues. Germline V CDR1 and CDR2: LGHNA, YNFKEQ.

This clone is a singleton in its sample. This sequence joins TRBV7-9 and TRBJ2-2; 7 bases are a match to TRBD1. V lost 4 bases, J lost 8 bases, and 1 base stayed unmatched. The CDR3 length is 12 residues. The germline gives CDR1 SEHNR, CDR2 FQNEAQ (reference sequence). CDR3 sequence: CASSWGQGELFF. CDR3 coding DNA: TGTGCCAGCAGCTGGGGACAGGGGGAGCTGTTTTTT. The full variable domain, with the rest looked up from reference TRBV7-9 and TRBJ2-2, is DTGVSQNPRHKITKRGQNVTFRCDPISEHNRLYWYRQTLGQGPEFLTYFQNEAQLEKSRLLSDRFSAERPKGSFSTLEIQRTEQGDSAMYLCASSWGQGELFFGEGSRLTVL.

The rearrangement uses TRBV5-4 and TRBJ2-5; the D is unclear. CDR1 and CDR2 from the germline V gene are SGHNT and YYREEE (reference sequence). The CDR3 consists of 15 residues. V gave up 4 bases and J gave up 1 base, with 14 bases separating them. In nucleotides, the CDR3 is TGTGCCAGCAGCCCCGCCGGCGACTTCCAAGAGACCCAGTACTTC. It yields the protein CASSPAGDFQETQYF.

The chain links TRBV5-1 to TRBJ1-2, with D possibly TRBD1 on 5 matching bases. CDR1 and CDR2 from the germline V gene are SGHRS and YFSETQ. The V end lost 0 bases, the J end lost 6 bases, and 9 bases lay between the germline ends. The length of the CDR3 is 13 residues. CDR3 in DNA: TGCGCCAGCAGCTTGGAAACAGGCCATGGCTACACCTTC. Protein product: CASSLETGHGYTF.

The chain combines TRBV5-4 with TRBJ2-1; 11 positions match TRBD2. V shed 4 bases and J 7 bases; nucleotides not matched to a gene: 4. CDR3 size: 14 residues. Germline V lookup: CDR1 SGHNT, CDR2 YYREEE (reference sequence). CDR3 sequence reads: CASSAWTSGNEQFF. The DNA for the CDR3 is TGTGCCAGCAGCGCTTGGACTAGCGGGAATGAGCAGTTCTTC.

The chain is built from TRBV7-8 and TRBJ1-2, with D possibly matching TRBD1 (5 bases). The CDR3 contains 17 residues. Germline CDR1 SGHVS, CDR2 FQNEAQ. Trimming left V 0 bases short and J 5 bases short, with 19 bases between. The chain's CDR3 is CASSLAKWDVDSYGYTF. CDR3 bases: TGTGCCAGCAGCTTAGCGAAGTGGGACGTAGACTCGTATGGCTACACCTTC.

The V gene is TRBV9, the J gene TRBJ2-2; 7 bases align to TRBD1. Unmatched junction bases numbered 14, after V lost 4 bases and J lost 5 bases. The CDR3 loop spans 17 amino acids. CDR1 is SGDLS, CDR2 YYNGEE, per germline. The CDR3 region is CASSPSMRTGRTGELFF. The CDR3 DNA sequence: TGTGCCAGCAGCCCGTCCATGAGGACAGGTCGGACCGGGGAGCTGTTTTTT.

This chain links TRBV5-1 with TRBJ2-3, with D unresolved. V was shortened by 4 bases and J by 2 bases, with 11 bases between the two germline ends. This CDR3 has 14 amino acids. Per the germline V gene, CDR1 is SGHRS and CDR2 is YFSETQ. The CDR3 DNA reads as TGCGCCAGCAGCCCTTATTCCATCACAGATACGCAGTATTTT. It specifies CASSPYSITDTQYF.

V usage is TRBV6-6 and J usage is TRBJ1-1; TRBD1 matches at 7 bases. The J segment lost 3 bases and the V segment lost 5 bases, leaving 9 bases of the junction unmatched. Germline V CDR1 and CDR2: MNHNY, SVGAGI (reference sequence). The CDR3 is made up of 15 amino acids. Here the CDR3 DNA reads TGTGCCAGCAGTGACAGGGCTCAAGGGTACACTGAAGCTTTCTTT. Its translation is CASSDRAQGYTEAFF.

This clone was seen only a few times. The chain has TRBV11-3 and TRBJ2-2; D unresolved. Per the germline V gene, CDR1 is SGHNT and CDR2 is YENEEA. V was pared by 3 bases and J by 5 bases, with 4 bases between. The CDR3 is made up of 12 amino acids. CDR3 DNA sequence: TGTGCCAGCAGCTTTTTGACCGGGGAGCTGTTTTTT. The encoded protein is CASSFLTGELFF.